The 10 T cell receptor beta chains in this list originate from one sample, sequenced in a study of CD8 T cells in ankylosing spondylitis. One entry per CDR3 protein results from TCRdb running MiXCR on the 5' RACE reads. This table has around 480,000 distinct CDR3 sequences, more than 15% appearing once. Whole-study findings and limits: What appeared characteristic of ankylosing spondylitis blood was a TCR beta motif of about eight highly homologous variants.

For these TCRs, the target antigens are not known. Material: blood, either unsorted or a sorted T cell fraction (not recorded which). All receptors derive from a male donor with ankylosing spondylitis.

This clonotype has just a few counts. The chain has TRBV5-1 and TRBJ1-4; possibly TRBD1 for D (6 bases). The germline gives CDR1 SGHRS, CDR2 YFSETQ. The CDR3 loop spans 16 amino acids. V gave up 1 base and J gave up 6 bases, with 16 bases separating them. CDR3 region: CASSLSNGGRHEKLFF. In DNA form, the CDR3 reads TGCGCCAGCAGCTTGTCCAATGGGGGGCGCCATGAAAAACTGTTTTTT.

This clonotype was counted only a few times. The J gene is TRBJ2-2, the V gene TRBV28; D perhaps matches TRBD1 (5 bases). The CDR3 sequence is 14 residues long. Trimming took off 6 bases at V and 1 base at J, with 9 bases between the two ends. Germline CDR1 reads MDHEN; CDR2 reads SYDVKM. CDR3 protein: CASRDTMNTGELFF. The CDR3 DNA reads TGTGCCAGCAGGGACACCATGAACACCGGGGAGCTGTTTTTT. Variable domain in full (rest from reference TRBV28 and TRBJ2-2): DVKVTQSSRYLVKRTGEKVFLECVQDMDHENMFWYRQDPGLGLRLIYFSYDVKMKEKGDIPEGYSVSREKKERFSLILESASTNQTSMYLCASRDTMNTGELFFGEGSRLTVL.

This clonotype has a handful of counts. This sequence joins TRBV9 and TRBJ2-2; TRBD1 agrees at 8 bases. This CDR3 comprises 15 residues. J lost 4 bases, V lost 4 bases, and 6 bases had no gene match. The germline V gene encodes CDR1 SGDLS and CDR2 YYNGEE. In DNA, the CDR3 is TGTGCCAGCAGCTCGTGGACAGGGCCCACCGGGGAGCTGTTTTTT. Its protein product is CASSSWTGPTGELFF.

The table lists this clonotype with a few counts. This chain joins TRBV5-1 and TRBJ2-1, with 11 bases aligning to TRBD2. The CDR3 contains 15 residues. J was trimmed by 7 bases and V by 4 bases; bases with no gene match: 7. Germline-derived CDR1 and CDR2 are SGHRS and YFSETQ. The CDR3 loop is CASSQTSGSNNEQFF. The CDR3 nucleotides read TGCGCCAGCAGCCAAACTAGCGGGAGTAATAATGAGCAGTTCTTC.

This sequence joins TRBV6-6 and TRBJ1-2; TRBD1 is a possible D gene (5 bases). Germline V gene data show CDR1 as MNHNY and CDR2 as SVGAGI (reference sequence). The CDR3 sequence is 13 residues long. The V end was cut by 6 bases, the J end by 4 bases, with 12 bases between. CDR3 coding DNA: TGTGCCAGCAGCCGCGGACAAATCTATGGCTACACCTTC. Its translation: CASSRGQIYGYTF.

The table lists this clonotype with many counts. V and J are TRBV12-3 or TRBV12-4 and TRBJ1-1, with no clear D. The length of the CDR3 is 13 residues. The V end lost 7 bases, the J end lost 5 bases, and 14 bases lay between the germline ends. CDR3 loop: CASKRGEWTEAFF. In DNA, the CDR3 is TGTGCCAGCAAGCGCGGAGAATGGACTGAAGCTTTCTTT.

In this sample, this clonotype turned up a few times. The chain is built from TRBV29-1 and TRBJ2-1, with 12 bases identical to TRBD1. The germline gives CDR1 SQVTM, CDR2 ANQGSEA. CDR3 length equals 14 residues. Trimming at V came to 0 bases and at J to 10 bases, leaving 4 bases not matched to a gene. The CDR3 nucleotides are TGCAGCGTTGAAGATCCCGGGACAGGGGGCGAGCAGTTCTTC. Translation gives CSVEDPGTGGEQFF.

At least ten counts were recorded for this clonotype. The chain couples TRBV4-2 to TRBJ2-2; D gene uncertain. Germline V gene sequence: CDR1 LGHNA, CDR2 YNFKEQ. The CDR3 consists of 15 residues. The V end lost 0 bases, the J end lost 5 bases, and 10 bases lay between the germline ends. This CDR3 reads CASSQERSPTGELFF. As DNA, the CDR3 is TGTGCCAGCAGCCAAGAAAGGTCGCCAACCGGGGAGCTGTTTTTT.

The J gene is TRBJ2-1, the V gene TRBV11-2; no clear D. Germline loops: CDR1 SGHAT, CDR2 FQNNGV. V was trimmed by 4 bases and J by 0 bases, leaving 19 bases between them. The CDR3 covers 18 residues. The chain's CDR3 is CASSSRKVTPSSYNEQFF. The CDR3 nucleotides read TGTGCCAGCAGCTCACGAAAGGTCACTCCGAGCTCCTACAATGAGCAGTTCTTC.

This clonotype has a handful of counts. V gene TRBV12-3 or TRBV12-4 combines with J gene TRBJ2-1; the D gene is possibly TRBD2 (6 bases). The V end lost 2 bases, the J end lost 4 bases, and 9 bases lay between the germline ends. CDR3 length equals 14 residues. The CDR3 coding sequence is TGTGCCAGCAGTTTACGAAGCGGGTACAATGAGCAGTTCTTC. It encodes CASSLRSGYNEQFF.